This T cell receptor (beta chain) was sequenced during a study of T cell repertoires in cytomegalovirus infection. The CDR3 spans 14 residues. Germline V gives CDR1 DFQATT, CDR2 SNEGSKA (reference sequence). V shed 6 bases, J shed 5 bases, and the junction held 10 bases outside the gene matches. MiXCR, run by TCRdb on the reads, gives a single entry per CDR3 protein. The table includes 200,000 to 300,000 distinct CDR3 sequences, roughly 10% detected once. Material for sequencing was PBMCs. This TCR derives from a human donor in good health (CMV status not recorded). Some clones in this sample may be carry-over from other donors' samples. The chain has TRBV20-1 and TRBJ2-5; 9 bases align to TRBD2. CDR3 DNA sequence: TGCAGTGCATTGGCGGGAGGGGTATCGGAGACCCAGTACTTC. Encoded protein: CSALAGGVSETQYF.